A single sample is the source of the 25 T cell receptor beta chains below, sequenced in a study of CD8 T cells in ankylosing spondylitis. General observations from the study: Within ankylosing spondylitis blood, a TCR beta motif made up of several highly homologous variants appeared to be characteristic.

Their recognized antigens are unknown. From the 5' RACE reads, TCRdb called clonotypes with MiXCR, one entry per CDR3 protein. Among roughly 300,000 distinct CDR3 sequences, approximately 8.2% were seen once, and the ten largest hold about 15%. Specimen: blood, either unsorted or a sorted T cell fraction (not recorded which). Receptor source: a male donor with ankylosing spondylitis.

This sequence joins TRBV4-3 and TRBJ2-7, with D possibly being TRBD1 (5 bases). CDR1 is LGHNA and CDR2 is YSLEER in the germline V gene. This CDR3 is 15 amino acids long. V lost 5 bases and J lost 3, with 17 bases in between. The CDR3 here is CASSYLARVNYEQYF. The CDR3 DNA reads TGCGCCAGCAGCTACCTCGCCAGGGTAAACTACGAGCAGTACTTC.

This clonotype appeared many times. The chain couples TRBV5-1 to TRBJ2-2; the D is unclear. Germline CDR1 is SGHRS and CDR2 is YFSETQ. This CDR3 spans 13 amino acids. V was shortened by 4 bases and J by 6 bases, with 10 bases between the two germline ends. CDR3 sequence: CASSVYTSGELFF. In DNA form, the CDR3 reads TGCGCCAGCAGCGTCTACACATCCGGGGAGCTGTTTTTT.

Many counts were recorded for this clonotype. This chain uses TRBV5-1 with TRBJ1-1; D gene unclear. The CDR3 contains 13 residues. V lost 2 bases, J lost 1 base, and 6 bases lay in between. Per the germline V gene, CDR1 is SGHRS and CDR2 is YFSETQ. CDR3 DNA: TGCGCCAGCAGCTTAGACACGAACACTGAAGCTTTCTTT. Translation gives CASSLDTNTEAFF.

This clonotype was observed many times. The chain carries TRBV2 and TRBJ2-7; the match to TRBD2 covers 9 bases. Per the germline V gene, CDR1 is SNHLY and CDR2 is FYNNEI. The CDR3 has 14 amino acids. The ends lost 6 bases at V and 3 bases at J; junction bases unmatched: 6. The CDR3 here is CASSVLSGSYEQYF. In DNA form, the CDR3 reads TGTGCCAGCAGCGTCCTTAGCGGGAGCTACGAGCAGTACTTC.

This clonotype turned up a few times. The genes are TRBV5-1 and TRBJ2-7; tentative D call: TRBD2 (5 bases). From germline, CDR1 is SGHRS and CDR2 YFSETQ. V was shortened by 0 bases and J by 5 bases, with 12 bases between the two germline ends. The CDR3 is made up of 14 amino acids. CDR3 nucleotides: TGCGCCAGCAGCTTGGGTCGGGGTTACAACGAGCAGTACTTC. Protein sequence: CASSLGRGYNEQYF.

This clonotype was seen more than once but under ten times. The chain uses TRBV29-1 and TRBJ2-7; D assignment may be TRBD1 or TRBD2 (5 bases each). The CDR3 runs 13 residues. V lost 7 bases, J lost 5 bases, and 18 bases lay in between. Germline assignment: CDR1 SQVTM and CDR2 ANQGSEA. The CDR3 is CSGDRRGRHEQYF. The DNA for the CDR3 is TGCAGCGGTGACAGACGGGGCCGCCACGAGCAGTACTTC.

This clonotype came up a few times. V gene TRBV28 combines with J gene TRBJ2-1; no clear D gene. The CDR3 is 16 amino acids. CDR1 MDHEN and CDR2 SYDVKM come from the germline V gene. The germline V and J ends were trimmed by 4 bases and 4 bases, with 17 bases remaining between them. Written as DNA, the CDR3 is TGTGCCAGCAGTTCTCCGGGCCGGACCCTATACAATGAGCAGTTCTTC. It yields the protein CASSSPGRTLYNEQFF.

V and J are TRBV18 and TRBJ1-1; 7 bases map to TRBD1. Germline V gene data show CDR1 as KGHSH and CDR2 as LQKENI. This CDR3 comprises 17 residues. The junction had 14 bases not matched to a gene; V was cut back by 4 bases and J by 3 bases. The CDR3 nucleotides are TGTGCCAGCTCACGTCCGCAGACAGGGTATTTGGACACTGAAGCTTTCTTT. This sequence encodes CASSRPQTGYLDTEAFF.

This clonotype was recorded a few times. The gene calls are TRBV21-1 and TRBJ2-1; the DNA was not compared with TRBD2, the D call given in the table. TRBV21-1 is reported as a pseudogene. This CDR3 has 14 residues. CDR3 nucleotides: TGTGCCAGCCGAGGGAGCGGGAGGATTTATGAGCAGTTCTTC. Protein product: CASRGSGRIYEQFF.

This clonotype was seen a handful of times. The chain combines TRBV7-2 with TRBJ2-1; 13 bases are shared with TRBD2. Germline V gene sequence: CDR1 SGHTA, CDR2 FQGNSA. With V trimmed by 5 bases and J by 9 bases, 7 bases remained unmatched. CDR3 length: 15 amino acids. The CDR3 spells CASSARLAGGGEQFF. The CDR3 nucleotides read TGTGCCAGCAGCGCGCGACTAGCGGGAGGAGGTGAGCAGTTCTTC. The full variable domain, its missing parts supplied by reference TRBV7-2 and TRBJ2-1, is GAGVSQSPSNKVTEKGKDVELRCDPISGHTALYWYRQSLGQGLEFLIYFQGNSAPDKSGLPSDRFSAERTGGSVSTLTIQRTQQEDSAVYLCASSARLAGGGEQFFGPGTRLTVL.

This clonotype was seen at least ten times. This sequence joins TRBV20-1 and TRBJ2-1, with a weak D call TRBD2 (7 bases). This CDR3 is 13 amino acids long. The V end lost 5 bases, the J end lost 10 bases, and 18 bases lay between the germline ends. Per the germline V gene, CDR1 is DFQATT and CDR2 is SNEGSKA (reference sequence). The CDR3 loop reads CSAEGGRALEQFF. The DNA of the CDR3 is TGCAGTGCTGAGGGGGGGAGGGCCTTGGAGCAGTTCTTC.

This clonotype has just a few counts. The chain joins TRBV18 to TRBJ2-7; D unclear. The CDR3 contains 16 residues. V lost 1 base and J lost 3, with 16 bases in between. Germline CDR1 reads KGHSH; CDR2 reads LQKENI. The CDR3 nucleotides are TGTGCCAGCTCACCACGGTCGGCTCCGTGGGACTACGAGCAGTACTTC. Its protein is CASSPRSAPWDYEQYF.

The chain carries TRBV12-3 or TRBV12-4 and TRBJ2-7, with 10 bases lining up with TRBD2. The V gene end was trimmed by 0 bases and the J gene end by 8 bases; junction bases not matched to a gene: 10. CDR3 size: 16 residues. CDR3 coding DNA: TGTGCCAGCAGTTTAGCTCCCCTAGCGGGGGCTACGCAGCAGTACTTC. This codes for CASSLAPLAGATQQYF.

The J gene is TRBJ2-1, the V gene TRBV6-4, with a tentative D call TRBD2 (5 bases). The CDR3 runs 15 residues. The germline V gene has CDR1 MRHNA and CDR2 SNTAGT. V was pared by 6 bases and J by 4 bases, with 16 bases between. Here the CDR3 DNA reads TGTGCCAGCAGCGAGGTCGGGGAAGTATACAATGAGCAGTTCTTC. This translates into CASSEVGEVYNEQFF.

In this sample, this clonotype turned up many times. This sequence joins TRBV5-5 and TRBJ2-7; TRBD2 aligns across 10 bases. The CDR3 totals 15 residues. The V gene end was trimmed by 4 bases and the J gene end by 4 bases; junction bases not matched to a gene: 8. Germline V gene sequence: CDR1 SGHKS, CDR2 YYEKEE (reference sequence). The CDR3: CASSLASGSVYEQYF. For the CDR3, the DNA is TGTGCCAGCAGCCTCGCTAGCGGGAGCGTATACGAGCAGTACTTC.

The rearrangement uses TRBV6-6 and TRBJ1-6; 7 bases match TRBD1. The ends lost 8 bases at V and 7 bases at J; junction bases unmatched: 5. Germline V gives CDR1 MNHNY, CDR2 SVGAGI (reference sequence). CDR3 length: 13 residues. CDR3 sequence (DNA): TGTGCCAGCCAATCCAGGGGGAATTCACCCCTCCACTTT. This sequence encodes CASQSRGNSPLHF.

There are a few counts of this clonotype. The chain combines TRBV15 with TRBJ1-2; D unclear. This CDR3 is built from 12 residues. Trimming took off 0 bases at V and 4 bases at J, with 3 bases between the two ends. CDR1 and CDR2 from the germline V gene are LNHNV and YYDKDF (reference sequence). This chain's CDR3 is CATSREGYGYTF. In nucleotides, the CDR3 is TGTGCCACCAGCAGAGAGGGCTATGGCTACACCTTC. Full variable domain (rest looked up from reference TRBV15 and TRBJ1-2): DAMVIQNPRYQVTQFGKPVTLSCSQTLNHNVMYWYQQKSSQAPKLLFHYYDKDFNNEADTPDNFQSRRPNTSFCFLDIRSPGLGDTAMYLCATSREGYGYTFGSGTRLTVV.

V and J are TRBV20-1 and TRBJ2-1, with 7 bases lining up with TRBD2. CDR1 is DFQATT, CDR2 SNEGSKA, per germline (reference sequence). The CDR3 has 14 amino acids. Losses at the gene ends were 5 bases for V and 8 bases for J; bases not matched to a gene: 12. The CDR3 sequence: CSAWAGLGKDEQFF. The CDR3 coding sequence is TGCAGTGCTTGGGCAGGACTAGGGAAGGATGAGCAGTTCTTC.

The chain's CDR3 is CASSATGTQGPKSGRGTYEQYF. The CDR3 DNA follows: TGTGCCAGCAGTGCGACAGGGACGCAGGGCCCTAAGAGCGGGAGGGGGACCTACGAGCAGTACTTC. The chain uses TRBV2 and TRBJ2-7, with 10 bases fitting TRBD2. This CDR3 contains 22 residues. V shed 4 bases and J 2 bases; nucleotides not matched to a gene: 26. CDR1 is SNHLY and CDR2 is FYNNEI in the germline V gene.

The rearrangement uses TRBV5-1 and TRBJ2-3, with 9 nucleotides matching TRBD2. Germline V lookup: CDR1 SGHRS, CDR2 YFSETQ. Trimming took 6 bases from V and 5 from J; bases not matched to a gene: 10. There are 15 residues in the CDR3. This CDR3 reads CASTPLAGAGDTQYF. CDR3 in DNA: TGCGCCAGCACCCCCTTAGCGGGAGCGGGAGATACGCAGTATTTT.

V is TRBV28 and J is TRBJ2-7; D is unresolved. Per germline, CDR1 MDHEN and CDR2 SYDVKM. The V end lost 6 bases, the J end lost 4 bases, and 28 bases lay between the germline ends. The CDR3 has 18 amino acids. The CDR3 spells CASSPIPDATFRAYEQYF. The CDR3 nucleotides read TGTGCCAGCAGCCCTATTCCCGACGCTACCTTCCGAGCATACGAGCAGTACTTC. Variable domain in full (rest from reference TRBV28 and TRBJ2-7): DVKVTQSSRYLVKRTGEKVFLECVQDMDHENMFWYRQDPGLGLRLIYFSYDVKMKEKGDIPEGYSVSREKKERFSLILESASTNQTSMYLCASSPIPDATFRAYEQYFGPGTRLTVT.

In this sample, this clonotype turned up many times. The chain carries TRBV29-1 and TRBJ2-7; 8 bases align to TRBD1. The CDR3 loop spans 13 amino acids. Germline V gene lookup returns CDR1 SQVTM and CDR2 ANQGSEA. V trimming: 4 bases; J trimming: 5 bases; junction bases outside the gene matches: 7. The CDR3 spells CSVARTGSHEQYF. The CDR3 DNA reads as TGCAGCGTTGCCCGGACAGGGAGCCACGAGCAGTACTTC.

The DNA for the CDR3 is TGTGCCACCAGCAGAGGATGGGTGAATGAGCAGTTCTTC. Its protein product is CATSRGWVNEQFF. This chain uses TRBV15 with TRBJ2-1; D ambiguous. V lost 1 base, J lost 7 bases, and 8 bases lay in between. The germline V gene has CDR1 LNHNV and CDR2 YYDKDF (reference sequence). CDR3 length: 13 amino acids.

This clonotype has at least ten counts. The chain combines TRBV20-1 with TRBJ2-1, with 12 bases matching TRBD2. With V trimmed by 5 bases and J by 0 bases, 11 bases remained unmatched. The CDR3 covers 18 residues. Germline V CDR1 and CDR2: DFQATT, SNEGSKA (reference sequence). CDR3 sequence: CSALRTSGDTLSYNEQFF. The CDR3 DNA is TGCAGTGCTCTCCGGACTAGCGGGGATACCCTCTCCTACAATGAGCAGTTCTTC.

The chain carries TRBV4-2 and TRBJ2-2; 11 nucleotides line up with TRBD2. This CDR3 region has 16 residues. The V segment lost 8 bases and the J segment 3 bases; nucleotides outside the gene matches: 8. Germline values: CDR1 LGHNA, CDR2 YNFKEQ. The CDR3 reads CASRTTSGRDTGELFF. DNA for the CDR3: TGTGCCAGCCGGACCACTAGCGGGAGAGACACCGGGGAGCTGTTTTTT.